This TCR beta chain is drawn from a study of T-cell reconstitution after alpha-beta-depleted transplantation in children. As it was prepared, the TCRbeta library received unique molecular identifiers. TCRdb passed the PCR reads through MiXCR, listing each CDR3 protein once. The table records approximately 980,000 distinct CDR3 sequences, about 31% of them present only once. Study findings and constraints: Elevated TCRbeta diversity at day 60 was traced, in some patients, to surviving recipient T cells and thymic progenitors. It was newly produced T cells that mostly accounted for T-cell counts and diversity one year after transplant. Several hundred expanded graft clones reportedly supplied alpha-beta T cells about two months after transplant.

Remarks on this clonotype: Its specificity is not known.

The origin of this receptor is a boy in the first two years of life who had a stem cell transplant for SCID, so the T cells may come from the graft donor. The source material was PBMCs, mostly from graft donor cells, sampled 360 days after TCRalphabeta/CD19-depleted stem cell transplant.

The CDR3 region has the DNA TGCAGTGCGGGCGACCTGCAGTATTTT. This codes for CSAGDLQYF. This chain connects TRBV20-1 to TRBJ2-3, with D hard to call. CDR1 DFQATT and CDR2 SNEGSKA come from the germline V gene (reference sequence). The V end was cut by 6 bases, the J end by 11 bases, with 9 bases between. The CDR3 is 9 amino acids.